Following are 21 T cell receptor beta chains from one sample sequenced in a study of blood T cells in healthy people across ages. The authors ran a second PCR of roughly 6 to 12 cycles using a sample-barcoded 5' primer and a J-beta primer mix. From the 5' RACE reads, TCRdb called clonotypes with MiXCR, one entry per CDR3 protein. The sample has roughly 1,500,000 distinct CDR3 sequences, around 36% seen once. Sequenced material: blood. The receptors shown here come from a woman aged 25-40 years in good health.

Only a few counts were recorded for this clonotype. The chain employs TRBV4-1 and TRBJ1-2; D remains ambiguous. Germline-derived CDR1 and CDR2 are MGHRA and YSYEKL. This CDR3 comprises 16 residues. Trimming pared 1 base from V and 1 base from J, leaving 13 bases between. The CDR3 loop reads CASSQVGIGINYGYTF. In DNA form, the CDR3 reads TGCGCCAGCAGCCAAGTTGGAATAGGAATTAACTATGGCTACACCTTC.

This clonotype turned up a few times. V is TRBV20-1 and J is TRBJ2-7; 9 positions agree with TRBD1. The CDR3 sequence is 12 residues long. CDR1 is DFQATT, CDR2 SNEGSKA, per germline (reference sequence). The CDR3 nucleotides are TGCAGCGAGGGACAGGGAGAAGACGAGCAGTACTTC. It translates to CSEGQGEDEQYF.

The chain has TRBV20-1 and TRBJ1-5; TRBD1 agrees at 12 bases. CDR3 length: 17 amino acids. The V segment lost 4 bases and the J segment 2 bases; nucleotides outside the gene matches: 9. Germline CDR1 reads DFQATT; CDR2 reads SNEGSKA (reference sequence). CDR3 coding DNA: TGCAGTGCTAAAACCTCGGGGACAGGGGGCCGCAATCAGCCCCAGCATTTT. Amino acid sequence: CSAKTSGTGGRNQPQHF.

The rearrangement joins TRBV4-2 to TRBJ1-4; the D gene is possibly TRBD1 (5 bases). V lost 0 bases and J 3 bases, leaving 14 bases between the germline ends. Germline V gene lookup returns CDR1 LGHNA and CDR2 YNFKEQ. The CDR3 runs 17 residues. CDR3 loop: CASSQDQGPGANEKLFF. In nucleotides, the CDR3 is TGTGCCAGCAGCCAAGATCAGGGCCCCGGCGCTAATGAAAAACTGTTTTTT.

This clonotype came up a few times. The V gene is TRBV27, the J gene TRBJ2-6, with D perhaps TRBD1 or TRBD2 (5 bases each). CDR1 MNHEY and CDR2 SMNVEV come from the germline V gene (reference sequence). Trimming shortened V by 3 bases and J by 4 bases, and 13 bases separated the two germline ends. There are 16 residues in the CDR3. CDR3 nucleotides: TGTGCCAGCAGTTTTTTTTCGGGGACCGGGGCCAACGTCCTGACTTTC. Protein sequence: CASSFFSGTGANVLTF.

In this sample, this clonotype turned up a few times. The CDR3 DNA follows: TGTGCCATCATGGCCGGGAGGGCCTCAGAGACCCAGTACTTC. Encoded protein: CAIMAGRASETQYF. The V and J genes are TRBV10-3 and TRBJ2-5, with TRBD2 matching over 8 bases. Germline CDR1 ENHRY, CDR2 SYGVKD. With V trimmed by 7 bases and J by 4 bases, 8 bases remained unmatched. The CDR3 has 14 residues.

This clonotype was detected only a few times. J is TRBJ2-1 and V is TRBV5-1; 14 nucleotides agree with TRBD2. V lost 7 bases, J lost 2 bases, and 5 bases stayed unmatched. CDR1 SGHRS and CDR2 YFSETQ come from the germline V gene. The CDR3 is made up of 16 amino acids. The CDR3 spells CASGLAGGPTYNEQFF. The CDR3 bases are TGCGCCAGCGGACTAGCGGGAGGTCCTACCTACAATGAGCAGTTCTTC.

Concerning this clonotype itself: The junction differs from germline at one of its ends, possibly a read error. V usage is TRBV2 and J usage is TRBJ1-4; 7 bases map to TRBD1. The germline gives CDR1 SNHLY, CDR2 FYNNEI. CDR3 length: 18 residues. The CDR3 loop reads CASREERRDRPTNEKLFF. Here the CDR3 DNA reads TGTGCCAGCAGGGAAGAAAGAAGGGACAGACCAACTAATGAAAAACTGTTTTTT. The whole variable domain, filled in from reference TRBV2 and TRBJ1-4, reads EPEVTQTPSHQVTQMGQEVILRCVPISNHLYFYWYRQILGQKVEFLVSFYNNEISEKSEIFDDQFSVERPDGSNFTLKIRSTKLEDSAMYFCASREERRDRPTNEKLFFGSGTQLSVL.

The chain joins TRBV6-5 to TRBJ1-3, with unresolved D. The V gene's germline CDR1 is MNHEY and CDR2 SVGAGI. This CDR3 region has 16 residues. The V gene lost 5 bases and the J gene lost 4 bases, with 18 bases spanning the gap. Here the CDR3 reads CASSPLWPGEGNTIYF. CDR3 bases: TGTGCCAGCAGTCCTTTGTGGCCGGGTGAAGGAAACACCATATATTTT.

At least ten counts were recorded for this clonotype. The gene calls are TRBV7-2 and TRBJ1-2; tentatively, D is TRBD1 (5 bases). Germline loops: CDR1 SGHTA, CDR2 FQGNSA. The V and J ends lost 4 bases and 4 bases respectively, with 25 bases between them. The CDR3 totals 18 residues. The CDR3, as DNA: TGTGCCAGCAGCTACCATACCGGGACCCTATCCCTTTTCTATGGCTACACCTTC. Its protein product is CASSYHTGTLSLFYGYTF.

There are many counts of this clonotype. The chain has TRBV20-1 and TRBJ2-7; 12 bases align to TRBD2. Germline CDR1 and CDR2: DFQATT and SNEGSKA (reference sequence). The CDR3 sequence is 16 residues long. Germline trimming cut 5 bases from V and 2 bases from J; bases unmatched to any gene: 10. This CDR3 is CSARYTSGGPTYEQYF. The DNA for the CDR3 is TGCAGTGCTCGATATACTAGCGGGGGGCCCACCTACGAGCAGTACTTC.

J is TRBJ1-2 and V is TRBV29-1; D remains unclear. This CDR3 region has 13 residues. Germline CDR1 reads SQVTM; CDR2 reads ANQGSEA. The V end was cut by 0 bases, the J end by 2 bases, with 7 bases between. CDR3 bases: TGCAGCGTTGAAGAAAGTCACAACTATGGCTACACCTTC. Residues: CSVEESHNYGYTF. Complete variable domain (other parts from reference TRBV29-1 and TRBJ1-2): SAVISQKPSRDICQRGTSLTIQCQVDSQVTMMFWYRQQPGQSLTLIATANQGSEATYESGFVIDKFPISRPNLTFSTLTVSNMSPEDSSIYLCSVEESHNYGYTFGSGTRLTVV.

This clonotype has only a few counts. The chain recombines TRBV4-2 with TRBJ1-5; TRBD1 matches 9 bases. The V segment lost 4 bases and the J segment 6 bases; nucleotides outside the gene matches: 4. Germline V gene data show CDR1 as LGHNA and CDR2 as YNFKEQ. This CDR3 has 14 residues. CDR3: CASSPTGGGQPQHF. As DNA, the CDR3 is TGTGCCAGCAGCCCAACAGGGGGCGGTCAGCCCCAGCATTTT.

The CDR3 sequence: CSARYPGSNQPQHF. Here the CDR3 DNA reads TGCAGTGCTAGATACCCTGGGAGCAATCAGCCCCAGCATTTT. This sequence joins TRBV20-1 and TRBJ1-5; no reliable D call. V gave up 2 bases and J gave up 1 base, with 9 bases separating them. CDR1 and CDR2 (germline): DFQATT, SNEGSKA (reference sequence). The CDR3 runs to 14 residues.

V gene TRBV5-1 combines with J gene TRBJ1-2; D call uncertain. CDR1 is SGHRS, CDR2 YFSETQ, per germline. This CDR3 is built from 16 residues. V was clipped by 0 bases and J by 5 bases, with 17 bases between them. CDR3 bases: TGCGCCAGCAGCTTGGGATCTACAGCCCGAATTTATGGCTACACCTTC. Encoded protein: CASSLGSTARIYGYTF. Based on the CDR3 plus reference TRBV5-1 and TRBJ1-2, the full variable domain is KAGVTQTPRYLIKTRGQQVTLSCSPISGHRSVSWYQQTPGQGLQFLFEYFSETQRNKGNFPGRFSGRQFSNSRSEMNVSTLELGDSALYLCASSLGSTARIYGYTFGSGTRLTVV.

CDR3 DNA: TGCAGTGCTAGAGTATTAGAGGGCGGGGTGGTGGATGCGCAGTATTTT. Its translation is CSARVLEGGVVDAQYF. The J gene is TRBJ2-3, the V gene TRBV20-1, with TRBD2 as a possible D gene (6 bases). This CDR3 comprises 16 residues. With 1 base removed from V and 10 bases from J, the gap between germline ends came to 24 bases. Per germline, CDR1 DFQATT and CDR2 SNEGSKA (reference sequence).

This clonotype was found many times. CDR3 amino acids: CASSLAQNYGYTF. CDR3 in DNA: TGTGCCAGCAGCTTAGCGCAGAACTATGGCTACACCTTC. The rearrangement joins TRBV7-9 to TRBJ1-2; D gene uncertain. V lost 0 bases, J lost 2 bases, and 4 bases lay in between. The CDR3 spans 13 residues. Germline values: CDR1 SEHNR, CDR2 FQNEAQ (reference sequence).

This sequence joins TRBV10-3 and TRBJ1-5; D uncertain. Germline V gene sequence: CDR1 ENHRY, CDR2 SYGVKD. Trimming cost V 6 bases and J 0 bases, with 6 bases left between them. The CDR3 loop spans 13 amino acids. The CDR3 reads CAIRSNSNQPQHF. DNA for the CDR3: TGTGCCATCAGAAGCAATAGCAATCAGCCCCAGCATTTT.

CDR3 amino acids: CASSPTGGAFTEAFF. Here the CDR3 DNA reads TGTGCCAGCAGTCCCACAGGGGGCGCGTTTACTGAAGCTTTCTTT. The chain combines TRBV12-3 or TRBV12-4 with TRBJ1-1; 9 bases are shared with TRBD1. Trimming cost V 5 bases and J 5 bases; bases outside gene matches: 9. The CDR3 is 15 amino acids.

The chain couples TRBV11-2 to TRBJ2-2; 8 bases map to TRBD2. The junction had 11 bases not matched to a gene; V was cut back by 5 bases and J by 6 bases. This CDR3 has 16 residues. Per germline, CDR1 SGHAT and CDR2 FQNNGV. The CDR3 DNA reads TGTGCCAGCAGCCCCCTGAGCGGGAGAAAGGCCGGGGAGCTGTTTTTT. Protein: CASSPLSGRKAGELFF.

This clonotype occurred many times. V is TRBV4-1 and J is TRBJ2-3; no firm D call. CDR3 length: 12 amino acids. Germline V gene data show CDR1 as MGHRA and CDR2 as YSYEKL. Trimming removed 8 bases from V and 2 bases from J, with 8 bases in between. CDR3 sequence reads: CASGLVTDTQYF. CDR3 nucleotides: TGCGCCAGCGGCCTCGTCACAGATACGCAGTATTTT.